This TCR beta chain was retrieved from a study of regulatory and conventional T cells in RAG deficiency. Study results and caveats: Compared with controls, unique Treg TCR beta sequences dropped around 90-fold in Omenn syndrome and CID/AS. RAG-deficient patients showed markedly lower Shannon entropy and higher Simpson indices than control T-cell subsets. Patient subsets had shorter CDR3s; Omenn Treg-Tconv overlap exceeded 75%.

Genomic DNA came from blood regulatory T cells gated CD4+ CD25-high CD127-low. The method was immunoSEQ multiplex PCR; TCRdb's version includes in-frame clones alone and lacks a portion of them. This table has about 28,000 clones, about 93% appearing once. This clone is categorized as medium-sized (0.01 to 0.1%). What it binds is unknown. The CDR3 length is 11 residues. In germline, CDR1 is MNHNS, CDR2 SASEGT. This same sample was also taken into another study, of regulatory T cells. From that paper: Amplification used 52 TRBV primers and 13 TRBJ primers.

The chain employs TRBV6-1 and TRBJ1-2; D call uncertain. The sequencing input was Tregs sorted from blood. The clonotype was recovered from a human donor in good health. For the CDR3, the DNA is TGTGCGGAGGGATACGGGAATCCCTACACCTTC. Translated, it gives CAEGYGNPYTF.